A selection of T cell receptor beta chains follows, all from one sample in a study of tumor-infiltrating lymphocytes in primary liver carcinoma. TCRdb ran MiXCR on the multiplex PCR reads and lists one entry per CDR3 protein. The table shows 95,000 to 150,000 distinct CDR3 sequences, with around 62% occurring only once. The sequencing input was liver tumor tissue from sampling region 1. These receptors were collected from a woman aged 60-75 years with primary liver carcinoma and hepatitis B virus infection. CDR3s include the opening cysteine and the closing phenylalanine or tryptophan. The order of the fields is J gene, V gene, clone size, D gene, CDR3 DNA, CDR3 protein. A D gene is named only where the DNA matches it firmly. Part of the rows lack a size; the others show once, few, many or a class for expanded clones.

TRBJ2-3 TRBV29-1 NA TRBD2 TGCAGGGCCACTAGCGGGTTGGGGGATACTCAGTATTTT CRATSGLGDTQYF
TRBJ1-5 TRBV12-3/TRBV12-4 NA NA TGTGCCAGCAGTTTCGACGTCAATAAGCCCCAGCATTTT CASSFDVNKPQHF
TRBJ2-5 TRBV28 many TRBD2 TGTGCCAGCAGTTCCGGGGGGACCTTCGGGACCCAGTACTTC CASSSGGTFGTQYF
TRBJ2-2 TRBV29-1 many NA TGCAGTGTAGCCTTAACCGGGGAGCTGTTTTTT CSVALTGELFF
TRBJ2-5 TRBV29-1 many NA TGCAGCGTGCGGGATCAAGAGACCCAGTACTTC CSVRDQETQYF
TRBJ2-3 TRBV24-1 NA NA TGTGCCACCAGCGATTTCCACAGTGGGGATAGCACAGATACGCAGTATTTT CATSDFHSGDSTDTQYF
TRBJ2-5 TRBV29-1 many NA TGCAGCGTTGATGTAGCCGGGCGGGATACCCAGTACTTC CSVDVAGRDTQYF
TRBJ1-1 TRBV30 NA NA TGTGCCTGGAGTAGGCAGGAGAACACTGAAGTTTTCTTT CAWSRQENTEVFF
TRBJ2-7 TRBV7-8 NA NA TGTACCAGCAGCTTAGGGTCTAGTTGGTGGCAGTACTTC CTSSLGSSWWQYF
TRBJ2-3 TRBV29-1 many NA TGCAGATACAGAGGGGATACGCAGTATTTT CRYRGDTQYF
TRBJ1-1 TRBV11-2 NA NA TGTGCCTACAGCTTAGGGGCGAGCACTGAAGCTTTATTT CAYSLGASTEALF
TRBJ2-3 TRBV28 NA NA TGTGCCAGCACGGGGAGGCCGGGGGCAGATACGCAGTATTTT CASTGRPGADTQYF
TRBJ1-1 TRBV6-5 NA NA TGTGCCAGTAGTTTGAACCCGTTCACTGAAGGTTTCTTT CASSLNPFTEGFF